This note documents a single T cell receptor (beta chain) sequence. CDR3 length: 17 residues. Germline CDR1 and CDR2: LGHDT and YNNKEL (reference sequence). V lost 4 bases to trimming and J lost 1 base, with 14 bases between them. Assay used: immunoSEQ multiplex PCR; TCRdb lists only in-frame clones, some missing. The sample records approximately 450,000 clones, around 91% being singletons. The data are from a study of blood T cell repertoires in COVID-19. Across the whole study: Specimens from acute and convalescent COVID-19 originated in the United States, Italy and Spain. Sample material is recorded as cDNA or gDNA derived from T cells, B-cell-depleted T cells, or PBMCs.

Participants were aged roughly 18 to 90 years, lived in around 22 US areas, and enrolled virtually. Participants' reported clinical history set cohort assignment. The chain joins TRBV3-1 (or the pseudogene TRBV3-2) to TRBJ2-6, with D possibly TRBD1 on 8 matching bases. The specimen was PBMCs or T cells enriched from blood (not recorded which). This receptor was identified in a man aged 25-45 years who had recovered from COVID-19. CDR3 sequence: CASSPGQGGSGANVLTF. CDR3 bases: TGTGCCAGCAGCCCCGGACAGGGAGGGTCTGGGGCCAACGTCCTGACTTTC.